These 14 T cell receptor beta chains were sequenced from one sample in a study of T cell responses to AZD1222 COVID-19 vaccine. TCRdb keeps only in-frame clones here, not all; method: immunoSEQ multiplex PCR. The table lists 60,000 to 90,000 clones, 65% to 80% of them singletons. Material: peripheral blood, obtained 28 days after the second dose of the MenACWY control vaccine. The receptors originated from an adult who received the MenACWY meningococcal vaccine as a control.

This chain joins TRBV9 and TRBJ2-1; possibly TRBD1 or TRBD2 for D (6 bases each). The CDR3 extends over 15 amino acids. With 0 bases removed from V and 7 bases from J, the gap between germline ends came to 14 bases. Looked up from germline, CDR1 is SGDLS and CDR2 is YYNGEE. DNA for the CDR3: TGTGCCAGCAGCGTAGTAGGGGGGCCTGGGAATGAGCAGTTCTTC. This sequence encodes CASSVVGGPGNEQFF. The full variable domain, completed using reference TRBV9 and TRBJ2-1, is DSGVTQTPKHLITATGQRVTLRCSPRSGDLSVYWYQQSLDQGLQFLIQYYNGEERAKGNILERFSAQQFPDLHSELNLSSLELGDSALYFCASSVVGGPGNEQFFGPGTRLTVL.

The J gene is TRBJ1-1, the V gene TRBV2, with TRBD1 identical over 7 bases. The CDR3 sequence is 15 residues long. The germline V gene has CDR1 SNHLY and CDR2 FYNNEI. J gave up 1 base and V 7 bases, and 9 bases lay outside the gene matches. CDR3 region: CASIGATGRNTEAFF. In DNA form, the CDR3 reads TGTGCCAGCATCGGGGCGACAGGGAGGAACACTGAAGCTTTCTTT.

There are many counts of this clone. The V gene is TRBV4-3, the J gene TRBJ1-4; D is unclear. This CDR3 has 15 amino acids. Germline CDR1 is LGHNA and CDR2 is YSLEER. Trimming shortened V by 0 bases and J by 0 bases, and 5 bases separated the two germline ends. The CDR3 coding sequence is TGCGCCAGCAGCCAAGAAATGGCAACTAATGAAAAACTGTTTTTT. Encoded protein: CASSQEMATNEKLFF.

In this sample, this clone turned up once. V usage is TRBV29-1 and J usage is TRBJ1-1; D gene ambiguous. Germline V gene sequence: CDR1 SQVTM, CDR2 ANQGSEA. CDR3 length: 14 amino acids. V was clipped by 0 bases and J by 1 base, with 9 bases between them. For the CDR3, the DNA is TGCAGCGTTGAAGAATATACAACGAACACTGAAGCTTTCTTT. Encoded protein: CSVEEYTTNTEAFF. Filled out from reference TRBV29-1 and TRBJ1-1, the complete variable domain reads SAVISQKPSRDICQRGTSLTIQCQVDSQVTMMFWYRQQPGQSLTLIATANQGSEATYESGFVIDKFPISRPNLTFSTLTVSNMSPEDSSIYLCSVEEYTTNTEAFFGQGTRLTVV.

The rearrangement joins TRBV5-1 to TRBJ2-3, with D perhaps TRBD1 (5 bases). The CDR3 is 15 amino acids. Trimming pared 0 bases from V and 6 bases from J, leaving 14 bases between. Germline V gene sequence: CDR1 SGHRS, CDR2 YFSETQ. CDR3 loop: CASSLGGMGQDTQYF. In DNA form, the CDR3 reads TGCGCCAGCAGCTTGGGAGGCATGGGGCAGGATACGCAGTATTTT. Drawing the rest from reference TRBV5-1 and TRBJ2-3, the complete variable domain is KAGVTQTPRYLIKTRGQQVTLSCSPISGHRSVSWYQQTPGQGLQFLFEYFSETQRNKGNFPGRFSGRQFSNSRSEMNVSTLELGDSALYLCASSLGGMGQDTQYFGPGTRLTVL.

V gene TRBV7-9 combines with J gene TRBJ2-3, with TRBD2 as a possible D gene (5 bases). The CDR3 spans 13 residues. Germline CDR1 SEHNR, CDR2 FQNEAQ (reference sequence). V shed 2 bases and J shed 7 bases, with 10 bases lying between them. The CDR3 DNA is TGTGCCAGCAGCTTACTAGGAGGAAATACGCAGTATTTT. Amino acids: CASSLLGGNTQYF.

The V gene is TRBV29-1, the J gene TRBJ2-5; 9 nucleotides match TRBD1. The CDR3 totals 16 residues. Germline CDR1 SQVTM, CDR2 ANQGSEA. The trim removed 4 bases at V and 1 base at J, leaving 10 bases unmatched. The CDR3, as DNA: TGCAGCGTTGGGGGGGGGACAGGGTGGTCCCAAGAGACCCAGTACTTC. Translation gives CSVGGGTGWSQETQYF.

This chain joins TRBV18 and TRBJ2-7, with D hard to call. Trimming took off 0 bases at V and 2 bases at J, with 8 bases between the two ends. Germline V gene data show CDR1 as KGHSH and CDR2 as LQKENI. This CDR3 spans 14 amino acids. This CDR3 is CASSPPFDTYEQYF. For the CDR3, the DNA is TGTGCCAGCTCACCACCGTTCGATACCTACGAGCAGTACTTC.

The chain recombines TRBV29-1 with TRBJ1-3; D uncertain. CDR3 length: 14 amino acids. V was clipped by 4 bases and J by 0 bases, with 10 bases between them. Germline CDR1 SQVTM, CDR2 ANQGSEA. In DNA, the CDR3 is TGCAGCGTTGGTACAGCGAGCTCTGGAAACACCATATATTTT. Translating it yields CSVGTASSGNTIYF.

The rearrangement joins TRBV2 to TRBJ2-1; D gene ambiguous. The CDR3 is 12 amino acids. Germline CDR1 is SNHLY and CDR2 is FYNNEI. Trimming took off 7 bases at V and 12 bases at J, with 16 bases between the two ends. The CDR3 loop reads CASKRPPDGQFF. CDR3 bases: TGTGCCAGCAAACGACCACCAGATGGGCAGTTCTTC. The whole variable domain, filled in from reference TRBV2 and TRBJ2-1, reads EPEVTQTPSHQVTQMGQEVILRCVPISNHLYFYWYRQILGQKVEFLVSFYNNEISEKSEIFDDQFSVERPDGSNFTLKIRSTKLEDSAMYFCASKRPPDGQFFGPGTRLTVL.

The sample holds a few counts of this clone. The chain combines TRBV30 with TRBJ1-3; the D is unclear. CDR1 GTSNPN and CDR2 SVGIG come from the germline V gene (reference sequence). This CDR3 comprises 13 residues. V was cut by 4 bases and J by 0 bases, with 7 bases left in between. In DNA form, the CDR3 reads TGTGCCTGGACCTCTTTCTCTGGAAACACCATATATTTT. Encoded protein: CAWTSFSGNTIYF.

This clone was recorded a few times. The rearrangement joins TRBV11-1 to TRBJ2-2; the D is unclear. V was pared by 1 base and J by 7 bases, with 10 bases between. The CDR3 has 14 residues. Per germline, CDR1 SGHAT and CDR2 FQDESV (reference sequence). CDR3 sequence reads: CASSLVGRVGELFF. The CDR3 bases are TGTGCCAGCAGCTTAGTCGGGCGCGTCGGGGAGCTGTTTTTT.

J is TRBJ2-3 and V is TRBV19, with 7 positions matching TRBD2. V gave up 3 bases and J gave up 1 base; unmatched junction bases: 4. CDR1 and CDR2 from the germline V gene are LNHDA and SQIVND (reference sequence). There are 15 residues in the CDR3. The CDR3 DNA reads TGTGCCAGTAGTATCACGGCGGGGGGCACAGATACGCAGTATTTT. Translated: CASSITAGGTDTQYF.

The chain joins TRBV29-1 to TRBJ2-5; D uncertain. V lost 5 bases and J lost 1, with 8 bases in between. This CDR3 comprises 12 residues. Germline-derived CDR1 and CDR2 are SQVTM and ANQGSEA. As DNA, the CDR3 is TGCAGCGTTAGTGAGTCCCAAGAGACCCAGTACTTC. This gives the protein CSVSESQETQYF.